Listed here are 32 T cell receptor beta chains from one sample, sequenced in a study of TIL therapy for anti-PD-1-resistant metastatic lung cancer. The immunoSEQ assay was v3. Assay used: immunoSEQ multiplex PCR; TCRdb lists only in-frame clones, some missing. The sample carries tens of thousands of clones, 73% recorded once. As for time point: pre-treatment sample, taken before nivolumab and TIL therapy. The sample consisted of blood, taken at baseline. The source is a person between 25 and 80 years old with non-small cell lung cancer.

The chain uses TRBV28 and TRBJ2-7, with 8 bases lining up with TRBD2. CDR1 and CDR2 (germline): MDHEN, SYDVKM. This CDR3 contains 15 residues. Germline trimming cut 2 bases from V and 3 bases from J; bases unmatched to any gene: 6. The CDR3 sequence is CASSLVGSGNYEQYF. CDR3 DNA sequence: TGTGCCAGCAGTTTAGTAGGTAGCGGGAACTACGAGCAGTACTTC.

The V and J genes are TRBV7-2 and TRBJ1-2; D uncertain. CDR1 SGHTA and CDR2 FQGNSA come from the germline V gene. With 4 bases removed from V and 1 base from J, the gap between germline ends came to 10 bases. This CDR3 region has 14 residues. The CDR3 sequence: CASSSVGVNYGYTF. CDR3 in DNA: TGTGCCAGCAGCTCAGTCGGGGTTAACTATGGCTACACCTTC.

This clone showed up just once. The chain has TRBV9 and TRBJ2-1; the match to TRBD2 covers 8 bases. Germline V gives CDR1 SGDLS, CDR2 YYNGEE. Trimming at V came to 3 bases and at J to 9 bases, leaving 11 bases not matched to a gene. This CDR3 comprises 15 residues. The CDR3 sequence is CASSASSGSGGEQFF. As DNA, the CDR3 is TGTGCCAGCAGCGCGAGCAGCGGGAGCGGCGGTGAGCAGTTCTTC.

This clone was seen only a few times. The rearrangement joins TRBV5-1 to TRBJ2-7; 11 bases are shared with TRBD2. The CDR3 spans 15 residues. The V gene's germline CDR1 is SGHRS and CDR2 YFSETQ. J was trimmed by 5 bases and V by 7 bases; bases with no gene match: 11. For the CDR3, the DNA is TGCGCCAGCGGATTAGCGGGGGGGCGGGACCACGAGCAGTACTTC. Amino acids: CASGLAGGRDHEQYF.

V usage is TRBV6-5 and J usage is TRBJ1-3; D gene uncertain. V was clipped by 0 bases and J by 1 base, with 10 bases between them. The CDR3 length is 16 residues. From germline, CDR1 is MNHEY and CDR2 SVGAGI. CDR3 loop: CASSYSMATSGNTIYF. Written as DNA, the CDR3 is TGTGCCAGCAGTTACTCGATGGCGACATCTGGAAACACCATATATTTT.

This clone was detected only once. V gene TRBV4-2 combines with J gene TRBJ2-7; D gene uncertain. Germline V gives CDR1 LGHNA, CDR2 YNFKEQ. Trimming took off 4 bases at V and 1 base at J, with 14 bases between the two ends. The CDR3 runs 15 residues. CDR3 DNA: TGTGCCAGCAGCCCTACGGGCAGCGCATCCTACGAGCAGTACTTC. Protein product: CASSPTGSASYEQYF.

The chain recombines TRBV12-5 with TRBJ2-7; 8 nucleotides agree with TRBD1. CDR3 length: 18 amino acids. After removal of 0 bases from V and 1 base from J, the junction contained 11 bases not matched to a gene. Germline assignment: CDR1 LGHNT and CDR2 FRNRAP. CDR3 nucleotides: TGTGCTAGTGGTTTGGTACGAGGGGACAGGTCGGAATCCTACGAGCAGTACTTC. Translated, it gives CASGLVRGDRSESYEQYF.

This clone appeared a few times. The V call is TRBV5-1, the J call TRBJ2-7; D might be TRBD2 (5 bases). CDR3 length: 13 amino acids. Germline values: CDR1 SGHRS, CDR2 YFSETQ. Trimming took 4 bases from V and 7 from J, leaving 15 bases between them. The CDR3 region has the DNA TGCGCCAGCAGCGTTGACGGGATGGGGGAGCAGTACTTC. Translation: CASSVDGMGEQYF.

This clone was counted a single time. The chain uses TRBV29-1 and TRBJ2-6; D not resolved. The CDR3 covers 16 residues. The germline gives CDR1 SQVTM, CDR2 ANQGSEA. Trimming removed 7 bases at V and 1 base at J, with 17 bases between. The DNA of the CDR3 is TGCAGCGCCGAGCGCCAAATTGGTTCTGGGGCCAACGTCCTGACTTTC. Amino acids: CSAERQIGSGANVLTF.

This clone has only a few counts. The V gene is TRBV4-1, the J gene TRBJ1-5; 9 bases line up with TRBD1. V shed 3 bases and J 6 bases; nucleotides not matched to a gene: 9. In germline, CDR1 is MGHRA, CDR2 YSYEKL. This CDR3 comprises 16 residues. The CDR3 DNA sequence: TGCGCCAGCAGCCACCCCGGGACAGGGTTTTCTCAGCCCCAGCATTTT. It specifies CASSHPGTGFSQPQHF.

This clone appeared a single time. Written as DNA, the CDR3 is TGTGCCAGCAGTTTCGGACCGAGTAATTCACCCCTCCACTTT. This gives the protein CASSFGPSNSPLHF. The rearrangement uses TRBV6-5 and TRBJ1-6; no clear D gene. This CDR3 has 14 amino acids. V gave up 4 bases and J gave up 6 bases, with 10 bases separating them. CDR1 and CDR2 from the germline V gene are MNHEY and SVGAGI.

CDR3 residues: CASSQESGTRSGEQFF. CDR3 coding DNA: TGTGCCAGCAGCCAAGAGTCGGGGACTCGCTCGGGAGAGCAGTTCTTC. The V and J genes are TRBV4-2 and TRBJ2-1, with D maybe TRBD2 (6 bases). The CDR3 runs 16 residues. The V end lost 0 bases, the J end lost 10 bases, and 19 bases lay between the germline ends. Germline V CDR1 and CDR2: LGHNA, YNFKEQ.

The rearrangement links TRBV9 to TRBJ1-5; weak D call: TRBD1 (5 bases). Germline CDR1 reads SGDLS; CDR2 reads YYNGEE. Trimming pared 0 bases from V and 2 bases from J, leaving 15 bases between. The CDR3 extends over 17 amino acids. The DNA for the CDR3 is TGTGCCAGCAGCGTAGTGGGGGAGAGGCGGGGCAATCAGCCCCAGCATTTT. Protein sequence: CASSVVGERRGNQPQHF.

This clone showed up just a few times. The rearrangement uses TRBV2 and TRBJ1-3, with D unclear. CDR1 is SNHLY and CDR2 is FYNNEI in the germline V gene. The V gene lost 3 bases and the J gene lost 0 bases, with 6 bases spanning the gap. CDR3 length: 14 amino acids. The CDR3 DNA sequence: TGTGCCAGCAGTGATTATAGCTCTGGAAACACCATATATTTT. Protein: CASSDYSSGNTIYF. The whole variable domain, remainder taken from reference TRBV2 and TRBJ1-3, is EPEVTQTPSHQVTQMGQEVILRCVPISNHLYFYWYRQILGQKVEFLVSFYNNEISEKSEIFDDQFSVERPDGSNFTLKIRSTKLEDSAMYFCASSDYSSGNTIYFGEGSWLTVV.

This chain uses TRBV4-2 with TRBJ2-2; D is undetermined. Germline values: CDR1 LGHNA, CDR2 YNFKEQ. The CDR3 contains 16 residues. The germline V and J ends were trimmed by 4 bases and 1 base, with 13 bases remaining between them. CDR3: CASSPPWRQNTGELFF. CDR3 nucleotide sequence: TGTGCCAGCAGCCCCCCCTGGCGGCAGAACACCGGGGAGCTGTTTTTT.

The V and J genes are TRBV7-8 and TRBJ2-7; 11 bases line up with TRBD2. Germline V gene data show CDR1 as SGHVS and CDR2 as FQNEAQ. V trimming: 6 bases; J trimming: 1 base; junction bases outside the gene matches: 8. CDR3 length: 16 residues. As DNA, the CDR3 is TGTGCCAGCAGACCCCCGGGACTAGCGGTTTCCTACGAGCAGTACTTC. Its protein product is CASRPPGLAVSYEQYF.

V and J are TRBV9 and TRBJ2-2, with 8 bases that match TRBD2. CDR3 length equals 16 residues. Germline V CDR1 and CDR2: SGDLS, YYNGEE. Losses at the gene ends were 1 base for V and 4 bases for J; bases not matched to a gene: 6. The CDR3 region is CASSVFSGGITGELFF. Here the CDR3 DNA reads TGTGCCAGCAGCGTATTCAGCGGGGGAATCACCGGGGAGCTGTTTTTT.

V gene TRBV5-8 combines with J gene TRBJ1-6, with D possibly matching TRBD1 (5 bases). V was clipped by 6 bases and J by 1 base, with 14 bases between them. The CDR3 consists of 16 residues. Germline V CDR1 and CDR2: SGHTS, YDEGEE. CDR3 residues: CASTEDRSSYNSPLHF. CDR3 DNA: TGTGCCAGCACCGAAGACAGATCATCCTATAATTCACCCCTCCACTTT.

This clone appeared once. The chain recombines TRBV4-3 with TRBJ2-7; TRBD2 is a possible D gene (5 bases). Trimming pared 1 base from V and 6 bases from J, leaving 13 bases between. The germline gives CDR1 LGHNA, CDR2 YSLEER. The CDR3 length is 14 residues. Here the CDR3 DNA reads TGCGCCAGCAGCCAAGCGTTATCGGGGAGCGAGCAGTACTTC. This gives the protein CASSQALSGSEQYF.

J is TRBJ2-2 and V is TRBV27; D might be TRBD1 or TRBD2, each matching 5 bases. From germline, CDR1 is MNHEY and CDR2 SMNVEV (reference sequence). The V end lost 5 bases, the J end lost 5 bases, and 27 bases lay between the germline ends. The CDR3 has 19 amino acids. The CDR3 spells CASSPLSPGTPGRTGELFF. The CDR3, as DNA: TGTGCCAGCAGTCCGCTTAGTCCCGGGACCCCGGGAAGGACCGGGGAGCTGTTTTTT.

V and J are TRBV19 and TRBJ1-6, with D hard to call. The CDR3 extends over 16 amino acids. Germline CDR1 is LNHDA and CDR2 is SQIVND (reference sequence). With 3 bases removed from V and 3 bases from J, the gap between germline ends came to 12 bases. CDR3 sequence reads: CASSIRPADYNSPLHF. CDR3 DNA sequence: TGTGCCAGTAGTATCCGACCGGCGGACTATAATTCACCCCTCCACTTT.

The CDR3 DNA reads TGTGCCACCAGCAGAGCCCAAGGCTACAATGAGCAGTTCTTC. Translation: CATSRAQGYNEQFF. The chain carries TRBV15 and TRBJ2-1; D unresolved. V was pared by 1 base and J by 3 bases, with 7 bases between. Germline assignment: CDR1 LNHNV and CDR2 YYDKDF (reference sequence). CDR3 size: 14 residues.

J is TRBJ2-7 and V is TRBV19, with 9 bases aligning to TRBD1. V dropped 5 bases and J dropped 4; count of bases not matched to a gene: 9. The CDR3 has 15 amino acids. Germline CDR1 LNHDA, CDR2 SQIVND (reference sequence). For the CDR3, the DNA is TGTGCCAGTAGTTCCCCGGGACAGGGCATTTACGAGCAGTACTTC. As protein: CASSSPGQGIYEQYF.

This chain uses TRBV25-1 with TRBJ1-6; the D gene is possibly TRBD1 (6 bases). Germline V gives CDR1 MGHDK, CDR2 SYGVNS. The CDR3 loop spans 15 amino acids. Trimming cost V 6 bases and J 7 bases, with 16 bases left between them. The CDR3 DNA follows: TGTGCCAGCAGGATAGCAGGGGTGCGAAATTCACCCCTCCACTTT. Translation gives CASRIAGVRNSPLHF.

The CDR3 DNA follows: TGTGCCAGCAGTTATGACAGGGGAATAAGGCAGTACTTC. Translating it yields CASSYDRGIRQYF. The chain joins TRBV6-5 to TRBJ2-7; 8 bases map to TRBD1. The germline CDR1 and CDR2 sequences are MNHEY and SVGAGI. The CDR3 totals 13 residues. J was trimmed by 9 bases and V by 3 bases; bases with no gene match: 7.

The chain has TRBV5-1 and TRBJ1-4, with 7 bases aligning to TRBD1. V dropped 0 bases and J dropped 7; count of bases not matched to a gene: 0. The germline gives CDR1 SGHRS, CDR2 YFSETQ. This CDR3 has 13 amino acids. CDR3 region: CASSLDRGEKLFF. The DNA of the CDR3 is TGCGCCAGCAGCTTGGACAGGGGTGAAAAACTGTTTTTT.

This clone was picked up a small number of times. This chain links TRBV29-1 with TRBJ2-2, with D possibly TRBD2 on 6 matching bases. The CDR3 loop spans 12 amino acids. CDR1 SQVTM and CDR2 ANQGSEA come from the germline V gene. V lost 5 bases to trimming and J lost 4 bases, with 8 bases between them. CDR3 sequence: CSVIGGTGELFF. In nucleotides, the CDR3 is TGCAGCGTTATCGGGGGCACCGGGGAGCTGTTTTTT.

The V gene is TRBV11-2, the J gene TRBJ2-1, with TRBD2 identical over 8 bases. V shed 4 bases and J 3 bases; nucleotides not matched to a gene: 8. Germline V gene lookup returns CDR1 SGHAT and CDR2 FQNNGV. The CDR3 contains 16 residues. CDR3 DNA sequence: TGTGCCAGCAGCTCCAGTAGCGGGACTCACTACAATGAGCAGTTCTTC. It translates to CASSSSSGTHYNEQFF.

The rearrangement links TRBV27 to TRBJ1-6; D is unresolved. CDR1 and CDR2 (germline): MNHEY, SMNVEV (reference sequence). Trimming shortened V by 6 bases and J by 6 bases, and 15 bases separated the two germline ends. The CDR3 length is 15 residues. Here the CDR3 reads CASSPEGRVNSPLHF. The DNA of the CDR3 is TGTGCCAGCAGCCCTGAAGGGAGGGTTAATTCACCCCTCCACTTT.

The rearrangement joins TRBV5-1 to TRBJ2-5; 11 bases are shared with TRBD1. This CDR3 contains 17 residues. Germline CDR1 is SGHRS and CDR2 is YFSETQ. V lost 2 bases to trimming and J lost 1 base; unmatched junction nucleotides: 7. This CDR3 reads CASSFGQGAQFQETQYF. As DNA, the CDR3 is TGCGCCAGCAGCTTTGGACAGGGGGCTCAATTCCAAGAGACCCAGTACTTC.

The chain carries TRBV6-6 and TRBJ1-4; 10 nucleotides align to TRBD1. Trimming removed 5 bases from V and 3 bases from J; junction bases left unmatched: 6. Germline V gives CDR1 MNHNY, CDR2 SVGAGI (reference sequence). The CDR3 contains 16 residues. DNA of the CDR3: TGTGCCAGCAGTCCCGGGACAGGGGCCCCTAATGAAAAACTGTTTTTT. Its protein is CASSPGTGAPNEKLFF.

This chain joins TRBV19 and TRBJ1-1; the match to TRBD1 covers 7 bases. Germline V gene lookup returns CDR1 LNHDA and CDR2 SQIVND (reference sequence). The CDR3 has 19 residues. Trimming took 3 bases from V and 6 from J; bases not matched to a gene: 22. The CDR3 is CASSILVRGQVSLRPEAFF. The CDR3 nucleotides read TGTGCCAGTAGTATTTTGGTCCGCGGACAGGTTTCACTCCGGCCTGAAGCTTTCTTT.